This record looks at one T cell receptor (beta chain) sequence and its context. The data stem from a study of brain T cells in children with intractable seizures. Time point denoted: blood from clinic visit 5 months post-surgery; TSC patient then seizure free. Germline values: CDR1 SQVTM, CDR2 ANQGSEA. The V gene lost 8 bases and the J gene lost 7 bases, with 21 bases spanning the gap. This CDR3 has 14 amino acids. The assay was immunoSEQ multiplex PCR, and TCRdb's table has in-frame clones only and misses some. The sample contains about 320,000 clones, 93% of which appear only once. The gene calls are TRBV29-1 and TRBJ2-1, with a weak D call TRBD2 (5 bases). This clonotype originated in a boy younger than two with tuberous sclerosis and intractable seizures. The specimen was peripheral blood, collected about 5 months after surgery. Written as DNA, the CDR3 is TGCAGCACTGGAGGACCTGTCGTGGGGAATGAGCAGTTCTTC. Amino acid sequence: CSTGGPVVGNEQFF.